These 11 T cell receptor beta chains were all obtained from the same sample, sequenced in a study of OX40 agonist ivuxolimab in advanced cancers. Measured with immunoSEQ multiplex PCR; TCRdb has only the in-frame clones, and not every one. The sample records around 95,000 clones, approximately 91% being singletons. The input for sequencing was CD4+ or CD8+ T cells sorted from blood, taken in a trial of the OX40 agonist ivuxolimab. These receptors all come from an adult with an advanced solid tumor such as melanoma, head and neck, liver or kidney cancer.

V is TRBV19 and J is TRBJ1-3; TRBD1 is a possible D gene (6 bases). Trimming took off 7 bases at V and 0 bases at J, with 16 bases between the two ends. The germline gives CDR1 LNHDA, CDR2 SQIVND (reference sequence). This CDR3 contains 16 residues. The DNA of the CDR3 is TGTGCCAGTACCCGGGGGAGGGGGTCCTCTGGAAACACCATATATTTT. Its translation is CASTRGRGSSGNTIYF.

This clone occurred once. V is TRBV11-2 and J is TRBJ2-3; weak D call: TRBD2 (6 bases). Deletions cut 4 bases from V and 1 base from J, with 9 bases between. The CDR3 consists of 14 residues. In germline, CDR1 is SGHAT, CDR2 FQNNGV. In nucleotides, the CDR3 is TGTGCCAGCAGCTGGGGGGTAGGCACAGATACGCAGTATTTT. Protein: CASSWGVGTDTQYF.

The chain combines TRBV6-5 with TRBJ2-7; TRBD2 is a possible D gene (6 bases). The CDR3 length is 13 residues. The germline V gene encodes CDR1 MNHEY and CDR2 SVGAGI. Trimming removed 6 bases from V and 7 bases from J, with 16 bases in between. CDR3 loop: CASSPVPRGEQYF. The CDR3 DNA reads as TGTGCCAGCAGCCCGGTGCCACGGGGGGAGCAGTACTTC.

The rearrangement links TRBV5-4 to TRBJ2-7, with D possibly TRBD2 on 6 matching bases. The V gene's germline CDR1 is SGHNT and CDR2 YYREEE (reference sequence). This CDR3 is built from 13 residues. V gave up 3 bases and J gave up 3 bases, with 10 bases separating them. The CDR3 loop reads CASSWGDLYEQYF. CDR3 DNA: TGTGCCAGCAGCTGGGGGGACCTCTACGAGCAGTACTTC.

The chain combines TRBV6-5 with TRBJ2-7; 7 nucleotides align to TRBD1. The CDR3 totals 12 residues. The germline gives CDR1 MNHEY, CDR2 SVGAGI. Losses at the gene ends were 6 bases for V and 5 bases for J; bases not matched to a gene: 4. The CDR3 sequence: CASSPTGNEQYF. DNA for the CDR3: TGTGCCAGCAGCCCGACAGGGAACGAGCAGTACTTC.

The CDR3 reads CAWSVGLAGSYTDTQYF. CDR3 in DNA: TGTGCCTGGAGTGTGGGGCTAGCGGGATCCTACACAGATACGCAGTATTTT. This rearrangement joins TRBV30 to TRBJ2-3; TRBD2 matches 9 bases. J was trimmed by 2 bases and V by 0 bases; bases with no gene match: 9. The CDR3 length is 17 residues. From germline, CDR1 is GTSNPN and CDR2 SVGIG (reference sequence).

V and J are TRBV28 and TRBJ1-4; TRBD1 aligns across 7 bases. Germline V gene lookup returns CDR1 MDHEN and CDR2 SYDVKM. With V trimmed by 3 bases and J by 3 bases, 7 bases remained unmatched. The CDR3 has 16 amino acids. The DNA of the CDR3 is TGTGCCAGCAGTTTCCCCAGAACAGGGGCTAATGAAAAACTGTTTTTT. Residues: CASSFPRTGANEKLFF.

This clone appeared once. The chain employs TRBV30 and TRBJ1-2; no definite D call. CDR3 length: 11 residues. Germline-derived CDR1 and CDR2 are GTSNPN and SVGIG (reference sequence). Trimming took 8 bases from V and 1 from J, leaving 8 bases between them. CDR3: CARAVNYGYTF. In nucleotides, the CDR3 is TGTGCCAGGGCAGTTAACTATGGCTACACCTTC.

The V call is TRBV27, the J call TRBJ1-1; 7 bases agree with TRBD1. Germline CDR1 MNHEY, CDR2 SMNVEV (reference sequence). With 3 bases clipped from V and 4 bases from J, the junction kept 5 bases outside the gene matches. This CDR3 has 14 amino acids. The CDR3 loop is CASSFHRGATEAFF. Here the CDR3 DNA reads TGTGCCAGCAGTTTTCACAGGGGCGCCACTGAAGCTTTCTTT.

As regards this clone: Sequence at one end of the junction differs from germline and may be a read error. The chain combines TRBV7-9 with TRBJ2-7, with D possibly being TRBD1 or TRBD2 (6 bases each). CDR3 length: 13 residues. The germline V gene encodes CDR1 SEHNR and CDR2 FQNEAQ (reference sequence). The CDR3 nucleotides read TGTGCCAGCAGCTTAGGGCAACGAGCAGGGGAGGACTTC. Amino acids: CASSLGQRAGEDF.

CDR3 amino acids: CASSLEPNSPLHF. CDR3 DNA sequence: TGTGCCAGCAGCTTAGAGCCGAATTCACCCCTCCACTTT. This rearrangement joins TRBV7-9 to TRBJ1-6; no reliable D call. Germline V gene lookup returns CDR1 SEHNR and CDR2 FQNEAQ (reference sequence). Trimming removed 1 base from V and 7 bases from J, with 5 bases in between. The CDR3 runs 13 residues. Together with reference TRBV7-9 and TRBJ1-6, the CDR3 gives the full variable domain: DTGVSQNPRHKITKRGQNVTFRCDPISEHNRLYWYRQTLGQGPEFLTYFQNEAQLEKSRLLSDRFSAERPKGSFSTLEIQRTEQGDSAMYLCASSLEPNSPLHFGNGTRLTVT.